This T cell receptor beta chain was sequenced in a study of OX40 agonist ivuxolimab in advanced cancers. Study findings and constraints: At doses 0.1 to 3.0 mg/kg, CD4+ and CD8+ clones expanded.

The CDR3 spans 15 residues. From germline, CDR1 is MGHRA and CDR2 YSYEKL. Between the trimmed V and J ends, which lost 0 bases and 7 bases, there was a span of 12 bases. Using immunoSEQ multiplex PCR, the repertoire was profiled, and TCRdb retains in-frame clones only, with some absent. The table lists fewer than 100,000 clones, roughly 80% of them singletons, with over 1.1% in the top ten. With regard to this clone: The antigen remains undetermined.

This specimen was CD4+ or CD8+ T cells sorted from blood, taken in a trial of the OX40 agonist ivuxolimab. The chain combines TRBV4-1 with TRBJ2-2; D tentatively fits TRBD1 or TRBD2 (5 bases each). This TCR derives from an adult with an advanced solid tumor such as melanoma, head and neck, liver or kidney cancer. The CDR3 here is CASSQDGTRGGELFF. The CDR3 bases are TGCGCCAGCAGCCAAGATGGGACCCGGGGCGGGGAGCTGTTTTTT.